The subject of this entry is one T cell receptor beta chain. Its antigen is undetermined. V lost 5 bases to trimming and J lost 2 bases, with 12 bases between them. Germline V gene lookup returns CDR1 SGHAT and CDR2 FQNNGV. CDR3 length: 14 amino acids. The entry originates in a study of cytomegalovirus exposure and HLA in healthy donors. General observations from the study: Indistinguishable V segments, including TRBV6-2 and TRBV6-3, were excluded. Most sequenced TCRs were rare (though some public TCRs occurred in many donors). When analyzed later, a missense DCLRE1C variant was found to be linked to TCR beta V- and J-gene trimming.

In the PCR, 60 Vbeta and 13 Jbeta primers were used. TCRdb's table, derived via immunoSEQ multiplex PCR, lists solely in-frame clones and lacks some. The listing contains around 70,000 clones. At sampling all donors were nominally healthy, likely with unrecorded immune exposures. The material sequenced was PBMCs. The receptor was isolated from a woman aged 35 to 49 in good health and CMV-seropositive. The chain couples TRBV11-2 to TRBJ1-2; D is uncertain. The CDR3 DNA follows: TGTGCCAGCAGCCCGACGACATCGAACTATGGCTACACCTTC. Protein product: CASSPTTSNYGYTF.